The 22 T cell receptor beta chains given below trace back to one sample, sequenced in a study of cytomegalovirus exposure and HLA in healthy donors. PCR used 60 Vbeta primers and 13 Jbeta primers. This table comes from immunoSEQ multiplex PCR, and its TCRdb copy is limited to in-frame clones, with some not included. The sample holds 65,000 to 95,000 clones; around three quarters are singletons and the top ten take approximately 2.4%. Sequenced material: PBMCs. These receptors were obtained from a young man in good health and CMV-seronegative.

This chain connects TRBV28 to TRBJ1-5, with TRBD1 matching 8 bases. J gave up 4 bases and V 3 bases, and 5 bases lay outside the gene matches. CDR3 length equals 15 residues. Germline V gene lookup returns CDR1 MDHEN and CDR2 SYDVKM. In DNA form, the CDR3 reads TGTGCCAGCAGTTTCCTCAGGGGGCGTAATCAGCCCCAGCATTTT. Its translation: CASSFLRGRNQPQHF.

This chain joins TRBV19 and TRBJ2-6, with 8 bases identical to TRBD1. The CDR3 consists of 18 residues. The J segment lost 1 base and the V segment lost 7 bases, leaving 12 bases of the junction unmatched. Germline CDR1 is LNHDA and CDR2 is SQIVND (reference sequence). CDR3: CASNRSPTGVSGANVLTF. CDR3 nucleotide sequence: TGTGCCAGTAACAGGAGCCCGACAGGGGTGTCTGGGGCCAACGTCCTGACTTTC. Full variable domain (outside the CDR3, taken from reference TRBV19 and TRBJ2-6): DGGITQSPKYLFRKEGQNVTLSCEQNLNHDAMYWYRQDPGQGLRLIYYSQIVNDFQKGDIAEGYSVSREKKESFPLTVTSAQKNPTAFYLCASNRSPTGVSGANVLTFGAGSRLTVL.

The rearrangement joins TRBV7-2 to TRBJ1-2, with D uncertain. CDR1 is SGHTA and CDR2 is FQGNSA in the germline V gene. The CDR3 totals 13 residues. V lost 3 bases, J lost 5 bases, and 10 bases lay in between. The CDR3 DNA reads TGTGCCAGCAGCTTCTCTAATGAGTATGGCTACACCTTC. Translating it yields CASSFSNEYGYTF.

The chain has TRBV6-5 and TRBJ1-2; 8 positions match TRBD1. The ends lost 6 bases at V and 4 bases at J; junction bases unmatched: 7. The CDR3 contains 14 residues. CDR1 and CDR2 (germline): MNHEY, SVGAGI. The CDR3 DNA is TGTGCCAGCAGCCCAGGGGGCTTGGGCTATGGCTACACCTTC. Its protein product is CASSPGGLGYGYTF.

The CDR3 bases are TGTGCCAGCACCCTGACCGGGACACCTAATGAAAAACTGTTTTTT. Translating gives CASTLTGTPNEKLFF. The V call is TRBV2, the J call TRBJ1-4; a possible D gene is TRBD1 (6 bases). Trimming removed 7 bases at V and 3 bases at J, with 15 bases between. Germline V gene lookup returns CDR1 SNHLY and CDR2 FYNNEI. This CDR3 is 15 amino acids long. The variable domain in full, with the rest retrieved from reference TRBV2 and TRBJ1-4, is EPEVTQTPSHQVTQMGQEVILRCVPISNHLYFYWYRQILGQKVEFLVSFYNNEISEKSEIFDDQFSVERPDGSNFTLKIRSTKLEDSAMYFCASTLTGTPNEKLFFGSGTQLSVL.

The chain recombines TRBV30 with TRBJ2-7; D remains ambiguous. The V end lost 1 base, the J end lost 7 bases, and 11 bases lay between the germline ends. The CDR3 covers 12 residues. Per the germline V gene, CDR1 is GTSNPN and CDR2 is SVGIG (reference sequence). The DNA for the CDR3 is TGTGCCTGGAGTGAAGGCAGGCAGGAGCAGTACTTC. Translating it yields CAWSEGRQEQYF.

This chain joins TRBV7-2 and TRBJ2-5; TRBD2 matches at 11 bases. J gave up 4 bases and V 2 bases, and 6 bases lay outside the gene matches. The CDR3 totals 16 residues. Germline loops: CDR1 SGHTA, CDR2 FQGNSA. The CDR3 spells CASSLNSGGAGETQYF. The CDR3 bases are TGTGCCAGCAGCTTAAATAGCGGGGGGGCCGGAGAGACCCAGTACTTC. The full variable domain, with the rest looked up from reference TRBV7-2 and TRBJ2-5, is GAGVSQSPSNKVTEKGKDVELRCDPISGHTALYWYRQSLGQGLEFLIYFQGNSAPDKSGLPSDRFSAERTGGSVSTLTIQRTQQEDSAVYLCASSLNSGGAGETQYFGPGTRLLVL.

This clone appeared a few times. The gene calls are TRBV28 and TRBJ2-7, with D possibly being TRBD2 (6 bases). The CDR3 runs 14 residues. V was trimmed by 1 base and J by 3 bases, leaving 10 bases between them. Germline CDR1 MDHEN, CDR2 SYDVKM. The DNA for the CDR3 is TGTGCCAGCAGTTTATATCAGGGAGGCTACGAGCAGTACTTC. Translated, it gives CASSLYQGGYEQYF.

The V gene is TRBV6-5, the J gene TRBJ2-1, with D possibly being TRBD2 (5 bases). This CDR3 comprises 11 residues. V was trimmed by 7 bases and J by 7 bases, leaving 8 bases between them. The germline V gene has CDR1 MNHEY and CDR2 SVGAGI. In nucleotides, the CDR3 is TGTGCCAGCACCTCGGGGAATGAGCAGTTCTTC. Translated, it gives CASTSGNEQFF.

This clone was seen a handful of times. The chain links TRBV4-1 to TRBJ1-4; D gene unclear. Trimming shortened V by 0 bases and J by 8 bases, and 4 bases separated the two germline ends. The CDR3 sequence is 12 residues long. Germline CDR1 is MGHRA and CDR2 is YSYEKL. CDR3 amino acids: CASSQETEKLFF. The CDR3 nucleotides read TGCGCCAGCAGCCAAGAGACAGAAAAACTGTTTTTT.

The CDR3 reads CASSGQGARGYTF. The CDR3 DNA reads TGTGCCAGCAGTGGACAGGGGGCCCGCGGCTACACCTTC. The V and J genes are TRBV6-4 and TRBJ1-2; 10 nucleotides match TRBD1. Germline trimming cut 4 bases from V and 8 bases from J; bases unmatched to any gene: 4. This CDR3 has 13 amino acids. CDR1 MRHNA and CDR2 SNTAGT come from the germline V gene.

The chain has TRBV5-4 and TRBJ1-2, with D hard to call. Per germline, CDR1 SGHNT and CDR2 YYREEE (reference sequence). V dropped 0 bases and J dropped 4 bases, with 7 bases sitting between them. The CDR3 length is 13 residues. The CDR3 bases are TGTGCCAGCAGCTTGGACAGTTCCTATGGCTACACCTTC. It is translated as CASSLDSSYGYTF. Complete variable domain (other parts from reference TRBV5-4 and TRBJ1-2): ETGVTQSPTHLIKTRGQQVTLRCSSQSGHNTVSWYQQALGQGPQFIFQYYREEENGRGNFPPRFSGLQFPNYSSELNVNALELDDSALYLCASSLDSSYGYTFGSGTRLTVV.

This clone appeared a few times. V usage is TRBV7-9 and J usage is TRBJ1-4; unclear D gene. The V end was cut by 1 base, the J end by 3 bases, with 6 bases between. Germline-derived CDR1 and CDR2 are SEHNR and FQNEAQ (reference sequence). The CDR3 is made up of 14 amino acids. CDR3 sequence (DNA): TGTGCCAGCAGCTTAGGGGGAGCTAATGAAAAACTGTTTTTT. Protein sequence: CASSLGGANEKLFF.

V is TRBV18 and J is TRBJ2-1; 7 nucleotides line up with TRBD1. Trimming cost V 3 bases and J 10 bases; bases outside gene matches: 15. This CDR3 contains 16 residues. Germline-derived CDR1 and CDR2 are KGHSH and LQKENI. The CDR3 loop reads CASSPILVNRGREQFF. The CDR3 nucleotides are TGTGCCAGCTCACCTATTCTTGTCAACAGGGGAAGAGAGCAGTTCTTC.

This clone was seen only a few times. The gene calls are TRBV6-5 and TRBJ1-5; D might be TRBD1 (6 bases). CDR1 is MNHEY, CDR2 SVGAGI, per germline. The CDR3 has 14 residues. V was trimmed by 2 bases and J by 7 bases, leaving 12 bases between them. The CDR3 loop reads CASSYGGQGQPQHF. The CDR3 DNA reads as TGTGCCAGCAGTTACGGTGGGCAGGGGCAGCCCCAGCATTTT.

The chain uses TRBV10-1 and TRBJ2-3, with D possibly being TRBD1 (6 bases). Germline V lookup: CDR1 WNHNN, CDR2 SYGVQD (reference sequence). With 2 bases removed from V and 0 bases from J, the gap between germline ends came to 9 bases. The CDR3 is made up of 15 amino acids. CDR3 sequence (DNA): TGCGCCAGCAGTGAGCGGACAGCTAGCACAGATACGCAGTATTTT. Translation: CASSERTASTDTQYF.

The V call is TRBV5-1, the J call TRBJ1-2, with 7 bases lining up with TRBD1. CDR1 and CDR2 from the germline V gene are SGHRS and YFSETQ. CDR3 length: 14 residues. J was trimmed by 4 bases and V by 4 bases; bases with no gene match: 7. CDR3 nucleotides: TGCGCCAGCAGCCCGAGGGACAGCTTCTATGGCTACACCTTC. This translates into CASSPRDSFYGYTF.

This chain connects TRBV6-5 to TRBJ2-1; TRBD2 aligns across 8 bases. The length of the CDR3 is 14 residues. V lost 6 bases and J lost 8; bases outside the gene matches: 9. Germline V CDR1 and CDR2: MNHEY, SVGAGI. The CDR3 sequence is CASRRGGLGDEQFF. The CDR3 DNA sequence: TGTGCCAGCAGACGGGGGGGCCTGGGCGATGAGCAGTTCTTC.

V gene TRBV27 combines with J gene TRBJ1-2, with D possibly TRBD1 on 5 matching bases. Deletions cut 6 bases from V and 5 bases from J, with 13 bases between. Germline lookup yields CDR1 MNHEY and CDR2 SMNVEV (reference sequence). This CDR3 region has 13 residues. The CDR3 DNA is TGTGCCAGCAGGTTGGGGCGCCGGTATGGCTACACCTTC. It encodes CASRLGRRYGYTF.

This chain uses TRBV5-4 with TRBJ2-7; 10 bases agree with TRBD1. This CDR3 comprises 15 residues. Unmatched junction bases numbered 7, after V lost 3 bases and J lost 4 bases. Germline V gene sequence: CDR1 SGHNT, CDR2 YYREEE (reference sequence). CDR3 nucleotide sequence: TGTGCCAGCAGCTCACCGGGACAGGGGTGGTACGAGCAGTACTTC. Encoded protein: CASSSPGQGWYEQYF.

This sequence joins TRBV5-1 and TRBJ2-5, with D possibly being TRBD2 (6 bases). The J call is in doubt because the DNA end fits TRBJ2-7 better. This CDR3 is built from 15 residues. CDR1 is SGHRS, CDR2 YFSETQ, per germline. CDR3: CASSSLEGRIGEQYF. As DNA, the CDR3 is TGCGCCAGCAGCTCCCTCGAGGGGAGGATAGGCGAGCAGTACTTC.

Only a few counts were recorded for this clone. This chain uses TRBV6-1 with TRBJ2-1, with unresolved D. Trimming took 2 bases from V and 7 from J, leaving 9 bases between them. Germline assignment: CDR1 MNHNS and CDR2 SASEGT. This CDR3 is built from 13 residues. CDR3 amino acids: CASSELYGNEQFF. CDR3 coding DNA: TGTGCCAGCAGTGAACTCTACGGGAATGAGCAGTTCTTC.